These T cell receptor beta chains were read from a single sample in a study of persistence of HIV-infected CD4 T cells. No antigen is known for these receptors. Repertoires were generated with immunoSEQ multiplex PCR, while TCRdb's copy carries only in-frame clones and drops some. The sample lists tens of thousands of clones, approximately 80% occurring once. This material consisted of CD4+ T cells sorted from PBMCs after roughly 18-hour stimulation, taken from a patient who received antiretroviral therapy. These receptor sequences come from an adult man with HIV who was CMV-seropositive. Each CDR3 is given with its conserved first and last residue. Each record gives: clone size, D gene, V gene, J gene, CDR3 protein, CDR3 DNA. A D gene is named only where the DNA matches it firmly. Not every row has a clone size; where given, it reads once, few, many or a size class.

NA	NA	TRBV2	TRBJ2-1	CASSLGLLYNEQFF	TGTGCCAGCAGTTTGGGCCTCCTCTACAATGAGCAGTTCTTC
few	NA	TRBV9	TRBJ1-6	CASSVAGINSPLHF	TGTGCCAGCAGCGTAGCAGGGATTAATTCACCCCTCCACTTT
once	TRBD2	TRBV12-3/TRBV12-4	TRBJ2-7	CASGRGGSGEQYF	TGTGCCAGCGGACGGGGGGGCAGTGGGGAGCAGTACTTC
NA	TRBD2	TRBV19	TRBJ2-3	CASTSAGKNTDTQYF	TGTGCCAGTACCTCAGCGGGGAAGAACACAGATACGCAGTATTTT
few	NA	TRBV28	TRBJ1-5	CASSPHSNQPQHF	TGTGCCAGCAGTCCCCATAGCAATCAGCCCCAGCATTTT
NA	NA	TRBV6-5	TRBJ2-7	CASLGGSPYEQYF	TGTGCCAGCCTGGGGGGCAGCCCTTACGAGCAGTACTTC
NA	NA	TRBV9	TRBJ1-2	CASSLRGANNYGYTF	TGTGCCAGCAGCCTTAGGGGGGCGAACAACTATGGCTACACCTTC
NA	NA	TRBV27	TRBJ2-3	CASRARVTDTQYF	TGTGCCAGCAGGGCCAGGGTCACAGATACGCAGTATTTT
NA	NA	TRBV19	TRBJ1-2	CASSAIQGILDGYTF	TGTGCCAGTAGTGCAATACAGGGAATCTTGGATGGCTACACCTTC
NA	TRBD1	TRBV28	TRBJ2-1	CASSAQDRGRNEQFF	TGTGCCAGCAGTGCCCAGGACAGGGGGCGTAATGAGCAGTTCTTC
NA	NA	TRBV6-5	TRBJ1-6	CASGETVVNSPLHF	TGTGCCAGCGGGGAGACTGTAGTTAATTCACCCCTCCACTTT
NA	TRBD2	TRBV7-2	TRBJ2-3	CASSLAASGGQGGTQYF	TGTGCCAGCAGCTTAGCAGCTAGCGGGGGACAAGGGGGTACGCAGTATTTT
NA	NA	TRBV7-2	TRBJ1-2	CASSGTGVGGYGYTF	TGTGCCAGCAGCGGTACAGGTGTAGGAGGCTATGGCTACACCTTC
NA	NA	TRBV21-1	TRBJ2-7	CASSTRPLAYEQYF	TGTGCCAGCAGCACGAGGCCTTTAGCCTACGAGCAGTACTTC
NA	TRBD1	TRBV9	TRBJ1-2	CASSVGLGQESYTF	TGTGCCAGCAGCGTAGGTCTCGGACAGGAAAGCTACACCTTC
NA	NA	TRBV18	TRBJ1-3	CASSPSQTQAKGNTIYF	TGTGCCAGCTCACCGTCCCAGACCCAAGCCAAAGGAAACACCATATATTTT
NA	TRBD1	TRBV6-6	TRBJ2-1	CASSYSLQGSYNEQFF	TGTGCCAGCAGTTACTCGTTACAGGGGTCCTACAATGAGCAGTTCTTC
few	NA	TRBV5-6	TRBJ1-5	CASSLLEQGDQPQHF	TGTGCCAGCAGCTTGCTGGAGCAGGGTGATCAGCCCCAGCATTTT
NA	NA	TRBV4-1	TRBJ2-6	CASSPAGANVLTF	TGCGCCAGCAGCCCAGCTGGGGCCAACGTCCTGACTTTC
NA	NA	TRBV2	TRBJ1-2	CASISDSTYGYTF	TGTGCCAGCATCTCGGACAGCACTTATGGCTACACCTTC
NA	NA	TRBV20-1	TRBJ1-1	CSARSGDSAFF	TGCAGTGCTAGATCCGGGGATTCGGCTTTCTTT
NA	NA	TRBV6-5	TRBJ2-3	CASSYVDTQYF	TGTGCCAGCAGTTACGTAGATACGCAGTATTTT
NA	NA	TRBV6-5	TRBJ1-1	CASSYSRQYTEAFF	TGTGCCAGCAGTTACTCCAGGCAGTACACTGAAGCTTTCTTT
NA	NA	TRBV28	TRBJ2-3	CASSGRGVTQYF	TGTGCCAGCAGTGGGCGGGGAGTGACGCAGTATTTT
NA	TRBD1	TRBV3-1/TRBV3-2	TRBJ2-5	CASSRQGAETQYF	TGTGCCAGCAGCCGACAGGGGGCCGAGACCCAGTACTTC
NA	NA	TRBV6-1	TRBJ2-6	CASSEFPSGANVLTF	TGTGCCAGCAGTGAATTCCCTTCTGGGGCCAACGTCCTGACTTTC
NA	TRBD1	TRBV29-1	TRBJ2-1	CSVKGTGSSYNEQFF	TGCAGCGTTAAGGGGACAGGGAGCTCCTACAATGAGCAGTTCTTC
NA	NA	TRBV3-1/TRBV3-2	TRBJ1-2	CASSQGGAGGYTF	TGTGCCAGCAGCCAGGGGGGGGCGGGGGGCTACACCTTC
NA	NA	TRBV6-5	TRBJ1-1	CASSYLIREAFF	TGTGCCAGCAGTTACCTCATCAGGGAAGCTTTCTTT
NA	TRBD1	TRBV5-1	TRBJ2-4	CASSSGQLSSDIQYF	TGCGCCAGCAGCTCGGGACAGCTCTCCTCGGACATTCAGTACTTC
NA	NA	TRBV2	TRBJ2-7	CASHIGSGLYEQYF	TGTGCCAGCCATATCGGATCCGGGCTCTACGAGCAGTACTTC
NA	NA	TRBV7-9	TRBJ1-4	CASRRREEKLFF	TGTGCCAGCAGGCGCAGGGAGGAAAAACTGTTTTTT
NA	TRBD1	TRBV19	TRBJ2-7	CASREGGANSYEQYF	TGTGCCAGTAGGGAAGGGGGCGCTAACTCCTACGAGCAGTACTTC
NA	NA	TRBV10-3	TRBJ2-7	CAISERQETYF	TGTGCCATCAGTGAGAGGCAGGAGACGTACTTC
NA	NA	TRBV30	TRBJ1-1	CAWKFPGRGLNTEAFF	TGTGCCTGGAAATTCCCAGGAAGAGGACTGAACACTGAAGCTTTCTTT
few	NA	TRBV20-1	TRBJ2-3	CSANEVITDTQYF	TGCAGTGCTAATGAGGTGATAACAGATACGCAGTATTTT
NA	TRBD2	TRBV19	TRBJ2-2	CASKASGGLNTGELFF	TGTGCCAGTAAGGCTAGCGGGGGGCTGAACACCGGGGAGCTGTTTTTT
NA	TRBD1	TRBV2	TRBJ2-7	CASSTTGTPYEQYF	TGTGCCAGCAGTACGACAGGGACCCCCTACGAGCAGTACTTC
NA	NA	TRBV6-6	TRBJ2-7	CASNYREGEQYF	TGTGCCAGCAACTACAGGGAGGGCGAGCAGTACTTC
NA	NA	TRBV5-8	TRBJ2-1	CASSRRGLRGGLSYNEQFF	TGTGCCAGCAGCCGTCGGGGACTTCGCGGAGGGCTATCCTACAATGAGCAGTTCTTC